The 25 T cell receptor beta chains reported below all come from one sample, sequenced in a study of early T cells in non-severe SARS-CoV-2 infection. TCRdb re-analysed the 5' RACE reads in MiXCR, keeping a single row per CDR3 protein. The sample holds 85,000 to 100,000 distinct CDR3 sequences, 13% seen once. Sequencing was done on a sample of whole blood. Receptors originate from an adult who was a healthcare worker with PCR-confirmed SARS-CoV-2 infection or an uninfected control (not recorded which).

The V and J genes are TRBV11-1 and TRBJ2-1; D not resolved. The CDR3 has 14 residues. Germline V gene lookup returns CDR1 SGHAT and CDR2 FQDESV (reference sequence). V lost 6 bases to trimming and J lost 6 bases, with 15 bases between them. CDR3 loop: CASSPSWRGNEQFF. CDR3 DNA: TGTGCCAGCAGTCCAAGTTGGCGCGGCAATGAGCAGTTCTTC.

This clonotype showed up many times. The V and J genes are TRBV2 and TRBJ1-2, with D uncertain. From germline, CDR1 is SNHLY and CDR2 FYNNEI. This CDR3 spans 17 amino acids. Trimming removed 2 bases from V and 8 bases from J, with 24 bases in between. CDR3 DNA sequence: TGTGCCAGCAGTGAAAGGAGCAGTAGAGGCTTGGTGGAAGGCTACACCTTC. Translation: CASSERSSRGLVEGYTF.

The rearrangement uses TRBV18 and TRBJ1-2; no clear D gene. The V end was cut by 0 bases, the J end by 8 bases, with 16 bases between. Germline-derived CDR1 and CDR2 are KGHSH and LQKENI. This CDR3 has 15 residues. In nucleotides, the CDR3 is TGTGCCAGCTCACCACCGAGCCGGGCGGATTGGGGCTACACCTTC. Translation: CASSPPSRADWGYTF.

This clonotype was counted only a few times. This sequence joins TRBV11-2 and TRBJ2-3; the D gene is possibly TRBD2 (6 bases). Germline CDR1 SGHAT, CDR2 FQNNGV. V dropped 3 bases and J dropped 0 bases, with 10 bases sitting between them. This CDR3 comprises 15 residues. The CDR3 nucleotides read TGTGCCAGCAGCTTCCTAGCGCCTAGCACAGATACGCAGTATTTT. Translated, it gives CASSFLAPSTDTQYF.

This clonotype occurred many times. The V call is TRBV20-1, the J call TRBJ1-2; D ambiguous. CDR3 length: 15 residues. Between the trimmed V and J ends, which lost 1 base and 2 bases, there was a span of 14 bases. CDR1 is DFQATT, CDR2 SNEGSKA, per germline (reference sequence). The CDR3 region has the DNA TGCAGTGCTAGAGCTTCCTGGACGGGGAACTATGGCTACACCTTC. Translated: CSARASWTGNYGYTF.

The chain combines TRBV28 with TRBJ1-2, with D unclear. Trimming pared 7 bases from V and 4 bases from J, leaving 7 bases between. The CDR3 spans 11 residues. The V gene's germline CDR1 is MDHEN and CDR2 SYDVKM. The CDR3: CASNSGYGYTF. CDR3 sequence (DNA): TGTGCCAGCAATTCGGGCTATGGCTACACCTTC.

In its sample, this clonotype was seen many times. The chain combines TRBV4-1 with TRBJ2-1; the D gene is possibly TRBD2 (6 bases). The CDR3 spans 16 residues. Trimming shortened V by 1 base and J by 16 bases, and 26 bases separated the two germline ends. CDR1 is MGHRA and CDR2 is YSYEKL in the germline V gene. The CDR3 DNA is TGCGCCAGCAGCCAAGGCTACCGGGACTCCGATCGCCGCCGTTTCTTC. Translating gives CASSQGYRDSDRRRFF.

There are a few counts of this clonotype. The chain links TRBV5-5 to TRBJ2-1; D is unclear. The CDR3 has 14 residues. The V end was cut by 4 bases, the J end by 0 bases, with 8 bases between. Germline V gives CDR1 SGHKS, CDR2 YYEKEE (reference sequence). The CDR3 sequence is CASSPYSSYNEQFF. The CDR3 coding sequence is TGTGCCAGCAGCCCGTACAGCTCCTACAATGAGCAGTTCTTC.

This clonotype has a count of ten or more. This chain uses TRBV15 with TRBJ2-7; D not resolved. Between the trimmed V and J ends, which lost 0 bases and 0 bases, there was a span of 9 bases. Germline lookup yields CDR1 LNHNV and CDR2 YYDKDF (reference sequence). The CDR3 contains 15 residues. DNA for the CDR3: TGTGCCACCAGCAGAGATCGGTACGTCTCCTACGAGCAGTACTTC. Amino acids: CATSRDRYVSYEQYF.

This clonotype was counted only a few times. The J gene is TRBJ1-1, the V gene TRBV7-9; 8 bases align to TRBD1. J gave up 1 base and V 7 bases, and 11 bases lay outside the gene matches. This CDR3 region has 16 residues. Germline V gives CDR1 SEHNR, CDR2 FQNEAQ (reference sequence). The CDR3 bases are TGTGCCAGCACCTTGTCAGGGGGCGCGGGGAACACTGAAGCTTTCTTT. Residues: CASTLSGGAGNTEAFF.

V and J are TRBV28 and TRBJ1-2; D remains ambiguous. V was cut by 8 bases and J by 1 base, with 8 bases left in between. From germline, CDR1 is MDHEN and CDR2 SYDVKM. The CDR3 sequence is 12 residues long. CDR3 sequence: CASYSDNYGYTF. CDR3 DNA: TGTGCCAGCTACTCCGATAACTATGGCTACACCTTC.

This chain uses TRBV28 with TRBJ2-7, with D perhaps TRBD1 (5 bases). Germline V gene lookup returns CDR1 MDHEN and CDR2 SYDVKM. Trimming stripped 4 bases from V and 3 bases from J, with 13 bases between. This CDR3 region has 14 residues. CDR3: CASSSPGQNYEQYF. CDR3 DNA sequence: TGTGCCAGCAGTTCCCCAGGACAAAACTACGAGCAGTACTTC.

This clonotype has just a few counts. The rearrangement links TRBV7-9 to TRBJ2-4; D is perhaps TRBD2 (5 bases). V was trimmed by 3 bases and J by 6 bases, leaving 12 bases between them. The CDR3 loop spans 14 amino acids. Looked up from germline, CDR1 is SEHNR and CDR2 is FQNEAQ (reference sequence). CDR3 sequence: CASSFGLARNIQYF. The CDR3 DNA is TGTGCCAGCAGCTTCGGACTGGCCCGAAACATTCAGTACTTC.

The CDR3 coding sequence is TGTGCCAGCAGCTCACGGTGGGTACCTGAAGCTTTCTTT. As protein: CASSSRWVPEAFF. The chain recombines TRBV7-8 with TRBJ1-1, with D unresolved. CDR1 SGHVS and CDR2 FQNEAQ come from the germline V gene. Between the trimmed V and J ends, which lost 4 bases and 6 bases, there was a span of 12 bases. The CDR3 is 13 residues long.

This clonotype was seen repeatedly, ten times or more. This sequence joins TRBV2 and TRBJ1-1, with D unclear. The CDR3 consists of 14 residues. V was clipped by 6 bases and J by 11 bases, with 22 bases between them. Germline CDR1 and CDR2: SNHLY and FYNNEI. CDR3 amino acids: CASRGTRSGSAAFF. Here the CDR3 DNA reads TGTGCCAGCAGAGGTACCCGGAGCGGTTCGGCCGCTTTCTTT.

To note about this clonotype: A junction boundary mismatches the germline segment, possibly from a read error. Here the CDR3 DNA reads TGTGTCAGCAGCACCAATATCCAGCAGGGGACAGGGGCTTCCTACGAGCAGTACTTC. The encoded protein is CVSSTNIQQGTGASYEQYF. The V and J genes are TRBV28 and TRBJ2-7; TRBD1 matches at 10 bases. Per the germline V gene, CDR1 is MDHEN and CDR2 is SYDVKM. CDR3 length equals 19 residues. The full variable domain, in which reference TRBV28 and TRBJ2-7 provide the parts outside the CDR3, is DVKVTQSSRYLVKRTGEKVFLECVQDMDHENMFWYRQDPGLGLRLIYFSYDVKMKEKGDIPEGYSVSREKKERFSLILESASTNQTSMYLCVSSTNIQQGTGASYEQYFGPGTRLTVT.

DNA for the CDR3: TGTGCCAGCAGTTTGTCGCGTTCGGATACGCAGTATTTT. Translated, it gives CASSLSRSDTQYF. The rearrangement links TRBV27 to TRBJ2-3; D is undetermined. This CDR3 contains 13 residues. The V and J ends lost 3 bases and 6 bases respectively, with 10 bases between them. The germline CDR1 and CDR2 sequences are MNHEY and SMNVEV (reference sequence).

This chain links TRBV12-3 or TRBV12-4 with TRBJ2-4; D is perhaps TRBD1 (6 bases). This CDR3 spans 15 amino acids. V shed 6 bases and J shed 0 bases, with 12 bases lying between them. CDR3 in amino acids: CASSSWGRAKNIQYF. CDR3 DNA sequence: TGTGCCAGCAGCTCATGGGGGCGAGCCAAAAACATTCAGTACTTC.

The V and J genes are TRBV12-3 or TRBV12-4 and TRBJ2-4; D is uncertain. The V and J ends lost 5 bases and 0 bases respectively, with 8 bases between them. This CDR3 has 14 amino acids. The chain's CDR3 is CASSLGTAKNIQYF. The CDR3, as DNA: TGTGCCAGCAGTCTGGGAACAGCCAAAAACATTCAGTACTTC.

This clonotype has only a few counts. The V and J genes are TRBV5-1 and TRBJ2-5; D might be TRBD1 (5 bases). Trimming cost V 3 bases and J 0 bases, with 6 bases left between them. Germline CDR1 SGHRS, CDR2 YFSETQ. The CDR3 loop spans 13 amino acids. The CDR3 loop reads CASSSDNQETQYF. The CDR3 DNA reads TGCGCCAGCAGCTCGGACAACCAAGAGACCCAGTACTTC.

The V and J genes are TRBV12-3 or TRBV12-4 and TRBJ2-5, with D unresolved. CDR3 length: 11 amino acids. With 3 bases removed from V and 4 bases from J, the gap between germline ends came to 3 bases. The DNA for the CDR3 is TGTGCCAGCAGTTTTAGAGAGACCCAGTACTTC. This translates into CASSFRETQYF.

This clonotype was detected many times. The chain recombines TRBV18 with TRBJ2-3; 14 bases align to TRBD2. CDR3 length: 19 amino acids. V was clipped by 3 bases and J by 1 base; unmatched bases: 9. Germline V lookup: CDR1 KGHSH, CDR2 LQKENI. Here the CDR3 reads CASSPFPGLAGDRTDTQYF. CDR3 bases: TGTGCCAGCTCACCCTTCCCGGGACTAGCGGGGGACCGCACAGATACGCAGTATTTT. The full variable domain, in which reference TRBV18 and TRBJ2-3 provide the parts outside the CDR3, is NAGVMQNPRHLVRRRGQEARLRCSPMKGHSHVYWYRQLPEEGLKFMVYLQKENIIDESGMPKERFSAEFPKEGPSILRIQQVVRGDSAAYFCASSPFPGLAGDRTDTQYFGPGTRLTVL.

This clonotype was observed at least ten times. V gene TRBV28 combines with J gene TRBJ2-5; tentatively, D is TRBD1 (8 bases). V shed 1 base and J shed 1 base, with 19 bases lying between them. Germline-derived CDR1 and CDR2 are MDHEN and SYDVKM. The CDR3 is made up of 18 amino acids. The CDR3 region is CASSLLADRGLRQETQYF. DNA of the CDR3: TGTGCCAGCAGTTTATTGGCTGACAGGGGACTACGCCAAGAGACCCAGTACTTC. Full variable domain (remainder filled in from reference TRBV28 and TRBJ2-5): DVKVTQSSRYLVKRTGEKVFLECVQDMDHENMFWYRQDPGLGLRLIYFSYDVKMKEKGDIPEGYSVSREKKERFSLILESASTNQTSMYLCASSLLADRGLRQETQYFGPGTRLLVL.

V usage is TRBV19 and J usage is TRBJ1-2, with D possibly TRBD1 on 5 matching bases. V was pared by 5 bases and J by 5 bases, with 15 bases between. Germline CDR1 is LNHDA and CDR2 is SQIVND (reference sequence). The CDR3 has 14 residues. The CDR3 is CASSWDGTYYGYTF. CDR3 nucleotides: TGTGCCAGTAGTTGGGACGGCACCTATTATGGCTACACCTTC.

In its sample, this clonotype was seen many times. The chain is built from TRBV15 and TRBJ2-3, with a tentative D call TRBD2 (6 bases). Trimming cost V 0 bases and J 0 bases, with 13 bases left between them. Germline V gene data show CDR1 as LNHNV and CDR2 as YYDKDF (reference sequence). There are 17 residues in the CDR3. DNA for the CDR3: TGTGCCACCAGCAGAGATGTCGCTAGCGCAAGCACAGATACGCAGTATTTT. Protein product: CATSRDVASASTDTQYF. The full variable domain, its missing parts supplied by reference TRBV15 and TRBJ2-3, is DAMVIQNPRYQVTQFGKPVTLSCSQTLNHNVMYWYQQKSSQAPKLLFHYYDKDFNNEADTPDNFQSRRPNTSFCFLDIRSPGLGDTAMYLCATSRDVASASTDTQYFGPGTRLTVL.